Below, 24 T cell receptor beta chains from the same sample are listed, as sequenced in a study of T cells in Graves' hyperthyroidism and ophthalmopathy. Regions amplified from RNA transcripts were the TCR beta CDR3 regions. Initially, a first-round RT-PCR of the TCR CDR3 employed the HTBI primer set. A single record per CDR3 protein comes from TCRdb applying MiXCR to the multiplex PCR reads. The data hold 600,000 to 850,000 distinct CDR3 sequences, with around 19% observed a single time. Sequenced material: blood. The receptor source for this set is a woman aged 45-65 years with Graves' hyperthyroidism that later progressed to Graves' ophthalmopathy.

The sample holds many counts of this clonotype. The gene calls are TRBV3-1 and TRBJ1-2; 10 bases are shared with TRBD1. Germline loops: CDR1 LGHDT, CDR2 YNNKEL (reference sequence). This CDR3 has 19 amino acids. V was pared by 3 bases and J by 5 bases, with 18 bases of the junction left unmatched. The CDR3 here is CASSQIDRDRGSLWYGYTF. In nucleotides, the CDR3 is TGTGCCAGCAGCCAGATAGACCGGGACAGGGGCTCACTATGGTATGGCTACACCTTC.

The chain combines TRBV2 with TRBJ2-7; D is unclear. In germline, CDR1 is SNHLY, CDR2 FYNNEI. Trimming took 7 bases from V and 4 from J, leaving 14 bases between them. The CDR3 covers 13 residues. The CDR3 sequence: CASTLTEDYEQYF. CDR3 nucleotide sequence: TGTGCCAGCACCTTAACTGAGGATTACGAGCAGTACTTC.

This clonotype was counted many times. The junction differs from germline at one of its ends, possibly a read error. This chain links TRBV7-7 with TRBJ2-1, with 8 nucleotides matching TRBD2. The CDR3 contains 15 residues. Germline values: CDR1 SSHAT, CDR2 FNYEAQ (reference sequence). CDR3: CASSLDGGAFNEQFF. For the CDR3, the DNA is TGTGCTAGCAGCTTAGACGGGGGGGCCTTTAATGAGCAGTTCTTC.

This clonotype appeared many times. V and J are TRBV7-9 and TRBJ1-1, with D tentatively TRBD1 (5 bases). Germline loops: CDR1 SEHNR, CDR2 FQNEAQ (reference sequence). This CDR3 spans 15 amino acids. Trimming pared 4 bases from V and 0 bases from J, leaving 12 bases between. As DNA, the CDR3 is TGTGCCAGCAGCTACAGCAGGGACTTGAACACTGAAGCTTTCTTT. Protein sequence: CASSYSRDLNTEAFF.

Comment on this clonotype: One base away lies a much larger clone, so this may be a sequencing read error. The chain has TRBV12-3 or TRBV12-4 and TRBJ2-1; D remains unclear. There are 15 residues in the CDR3. V was trimmed by 1 base and J by 5 bases, leaving 12 bases between them. CDR3 loop: CASSLGQSTHNEQFF. DNA for the CDR3: TGTGCCAGCAGTTTAGGGCAGTCGACCCACAATGAGCAGTTCTTC.

This clonotype was seen a few times. The chain has TRBV6-1 and TRBJ1-3; D gene uncertain. The V end lost 5 bases, the J end lost 3 bases, and 8 bases lay between the germline ends. CDR3 size: 13 residues. CDR1 is MNHNS, CDR2 SASEGT, per germline. The CDR3 loop reads CASSPGLGNTIYF. The CDR3 coding sequence is TGTGCCAGCAGTCCGGGCCTTGGAAACACCATATATTTT.

This clonotype occurred a few times. This chain links TRBV7-9 with TRBJ1-2, with 10 bases that match TRBD1. Germline loops: CDR1 SEHNR, CDR2 FQNEAQ (reference sequence). The CDR3 is made up of 13 amino acids. Trimming cost V 9 bases and J 4 bases; bases outside gene matches: 5. The CDR3 reads CASPGQGPYGYTF. In DNA form, the CDR3 reads TGTGCCAGTCCGGGACAGGGGCCCTATGGCTACACCTTC.

J is TRBJ2-5 and V is TRBV3-1; 12 nucleotides align to TRBD2. The junction had 8 bases not matched to a gene; V was cut back by 6 bases and J by 6 bases. The CDR3 is 15 amino acids. Per the germline V gene, CDR1 is LGHDT and CDR2 is YNNKEL (reference sequence). The CDR3 coding sequence is TGTGCCAGCAGGATAACTAGCGGGGGGTGGCAGACCCAGTACTTC. Protein: CASRITSGGWQTQYF.

This clonotype appeared many times. This chain uses TRBV9 with TRBJ1-1, with 7 bases that match TRBD1. Trimming took 2 bases from V and 0 from J; bases not matched to a gene: 7. Germline V gives CDR1 SGDLS, CDR2 YYNGEE. This CDR3 has 16 amino acids. CDR3 loop: CASSVSRDRLNTEAFF. For the CDR3, the DNA is TGTGCCAGCAGCGTCAGCAGGGACAGATTGAACACTGAAGCTTTCTTT.

The rearrangement joins TRBV6-5 to TRBJ1-5; D gene unclear. V was pared by 4 bases and J by 1 base, with 26 bases between. The CDR3 is 20 residues long. Germline V gives CDR1 MNHEY, CDR2 SVGAGI. The chain's CDR3 is CASSSLSNTYTGVSNQPQHF. The DNA for the CDR3 is TGTGCCAGCAGTTCTCTATCAAACACGTATACGGGTGTAAGCAATCAGCCCCAGCATTTT.

The rearrangement uses TRBV2 and TRBJ1-5; tentative D call: TRBD1 (6 bases). Trimming cost V 7 bases and J 3 bases, with 16 bases left between them. This CDR3 has 15 amino acids. Looked up from germline, CDR1 is SNHLY and CDR2 is FYNNEI. The CDR3 is CASTREGGLNQPQHF. The CDR3 region has the DNA TGTGCCAGCACGAGGGAAGGGGGGCTCAATCAGCCCCAGCATTTT.

Ten or more counts support this clonotype. The genes are TRBV13 and TRBJ2-5, with D uncertain. The CDR3 has 11 residues. The V and J ends lost 6 bases and 5 bases respectively, with 7 bases between them. CDR1 is PRHDT and CDR2 is FYEKMQ in the germline V gene (reference sequence). The CDR3 is CASRLTETQYF. In nucleotides, the CDR3 is TGTGCCAGCAGGTTAACCGAGACCCAGTACTTC.

This clonotype was seen at least ten times. V is TRBV6-1 and J is TRBJ1-5; D gene uncertain. Germline CDR1 MNHNS, CDR2 SASEGT. Trimming shortened V by 2 bases and J by 4 bases, and 6 bases separated the two germline ends. CDR3 length: 13 residues. The CDR3 loop is CASSERGNQPQHF. For the CDR3, the DNA is TGTGCCAGCAGTGAAAGAGGGAATCAGCCCCAGCATTTT.

Ten or more counts support this clonotype. The chain couples TRBV9 to TRBJ1-1; D is unclear. V was pared by 0 bases and J by 1 base, with 7 bases between. Germline CDR1 SGDLS, CDR2 YYNGEE. The CDR3 sequence is 14 residues long. CDR3: CASSVGAGNTEAFF. The CDR3 bases are TGTGCCAGCAGCGTAGGTGCCGGGAACACTGAAGCTTTCTTT.

This clonotype has at least ten counts. V and J are TRBV7-2 and TRBJ1-2, with D unclear. Germline CDR1 SGHTA, CDR2 FQGNSA. V gave up 1 base and J gave up 0 bases, with 9 bases separating them. The CDR3 is made up of 15 amino acids. The CDR3 protein is CASSLVVGSNYGYTF. The CDR3 DNA reads TGTGCCAGCAGCTTAGTCGTGGGATCTAACTATGGCTACACCTTC.

This clonotype was seen more than once but under ten times. The rearrangement links TRBV19 to TRBJ2-2, with a possible D match to TRBD1 (6 bases). The CDR3 has 16 residues. V lost 4 bases, J lost 5 bases, and 17 bases lay in between. Germline V gene sequence: CDR1 LNHDA, CDR2 SQIVND (reference sequence). As DNA, the CDR3 is TGTGCCAGTAGTAATCGAGGACAGCAGAGGACCGGGGAGCTGTTTTTT. Protein sequence: CASSNRGQQRTGELFF. Looking up the rest from reference TRBV19 and TRBJ2-2 gives the full variable domain: DGGITQSPKYLFRKEGQNVTLSCEQNLNHDAMYWYRQDPGQGLRLIYYSQIVNDFQKGDIAEGYSVSREKKESFPLTVTSAQKNPTAFYLCASSNRGQQRTGELFFGEGSRLTVL.

In this sample, this clonotype turned up many times. CDR3 nucleotide sequence: TGTGCCAGCGGACAGTGGGGAGCCTACGAGCAGTACTTC. Protein product: CASGQWGAYEQYF. This rearrangement joins TRBV7-9 to TRBJ2-7, with D possibly being TRBD1 (6 bases). The CDR3 consists of 13 residues. V dropped 8 bases and J dropped 2 bases, with 13 bases sitting between them. Germline V gene sequence: CDR1 SEHNR, CDR2 FQNEAQ (reference sequence).

Remarks on this clonotype: Given a much more abundant clone one base away, this may be a read error. The chain has TRBV7-2 and TRBJ2-2; 7 bases agree with TRBD1. Germline V gene data show CDR1 as SGHTA and CDR2 as FQGNSA. The V and J ends lost 9 bases and 0 bases, in that order; junction bases with no gene match: 7. The CDR3 loop spans 15 amino acids. This CDR3 is CARSQQGTNTGELFF. In nucleotides, the CDR3 is TGTGCCAGAAGCCAACAGGGGACGAACACCGGGGAGCTGTTTTTT.

This chain uses TRBV4-1 with TRBJ1-4; TRBD1 agrees at 8 bases. V trimming: 0 bases; J trimming: 6 bases; junction bases outside the gene matches: 9. The length of the CDR3 is 17 residues. Looked up from germline, CDR1 is MGHRA and CDR2 is YSYEKL. CDR3 coding DNA: TGCGCCAGCAGCCAAGAAGAACAGGGGGGCCTGGATGAAAAACTGTTTTTT. Residues: CASSQEEQGGLDEKLFF.

The V call is TRBV9, the J call TRBJ2-1; 12 nucleotides agree with TRBD2. Germline trimming cut 0 bases from V and 2 bases from J; bases unmatched to any gene: 3. The CDR3 has 17 amino acids. Germline CDR1 reads SGDLS; CDR2 reads YYNGEE. CDR3 in DNA: TGTGCCAGCAGCGTAGTTGCTAGCGGGGGGGCCTACAATGAGCAGTTCTTC. Its protein is CASSVVASGGAYNEQFF.

This clonotype appeared a few times. The chain joins TRBV5-8 to TRBJ1-1, with 8 bases aligning to TRBD1. Germline CDR1 is SGHTS and CDR2 is YDEGEE. The CDR3 extends over 17 amino acids. The V and J ends lost 2 bases and 0 bases, in that order; junction bases with no gene match: 9. In DNA, the CDR3 is TGTGCCAGCAGCTTTTTACAGGGGGTTCTTATGAACACTGAAGCTTTCTTT. Amino acids: CASSFLQGVLMNTEAFF.

This clonotype came up a few times. The chain has TRBV20-1 and TRBJ2-7; 10 bases fit TRBD1. J gave up 3 bases and V 3 bases, and 5 bases lay outside the gene matches. CDR3 length: 14 amino acids. Germline lookup yields CDR1 DFQATT and CDR2 SNEGSKA (reference sequence). The CDR3 DNA sequence: TGCAGTGCTAGGGACAGGGGGGGATTCTACGAGCAGTACTTC. Protein: CSARDRGGFYEQYF.

This clonotype has just a few counts. This chain links TRBV2 with TRBJ1-5; D gene uncertain. The germline V gene has CDR1 SNHLY and CDR2 FYNNEI. The length of the CDR3 is 15 residues. V was shortened by 5 bases and J by 6 bases, with 17 bases between the two germline ends. The CDR3 loop is CASSPLEGEGQPQHF. CDR3 nucleotides: TGTGCCAGCAGTCCCCTGGAGGGAGAGGGTCAGCCCCAGCATTTT. The full variable domain, in which reference TRBV2 and TRBJ1-5 provide the parts outside the CDR3, is EPEVTQTPSHQVTQMGQEVILRCVPISNHLYFYWYRQILGQKVEFLVSFYNNEISEKSEIFDDQFSVERPDGSNFTLKIRSTKLEDSAMYFCASSPLEGEGQPQHFGDGTRLSIL.

This clonotype was detected only a few times. V is TRBV18 and J is TRBJ1-2, with D unclear. This CDR3 comprises 15 residues. Germline V gene lookup returns CDR1 KGHSH and CDR2 LQKENI. Trimming removed 6 bases from V and 7 bases from J, with 21 bases in between. The CDR3 reads CASSDDGPGYGGYTF. CDR3 coding DNA: TGTGCCAGCTCCGATGACGGACCAGGCTATGGTGGCTACACCTTC.